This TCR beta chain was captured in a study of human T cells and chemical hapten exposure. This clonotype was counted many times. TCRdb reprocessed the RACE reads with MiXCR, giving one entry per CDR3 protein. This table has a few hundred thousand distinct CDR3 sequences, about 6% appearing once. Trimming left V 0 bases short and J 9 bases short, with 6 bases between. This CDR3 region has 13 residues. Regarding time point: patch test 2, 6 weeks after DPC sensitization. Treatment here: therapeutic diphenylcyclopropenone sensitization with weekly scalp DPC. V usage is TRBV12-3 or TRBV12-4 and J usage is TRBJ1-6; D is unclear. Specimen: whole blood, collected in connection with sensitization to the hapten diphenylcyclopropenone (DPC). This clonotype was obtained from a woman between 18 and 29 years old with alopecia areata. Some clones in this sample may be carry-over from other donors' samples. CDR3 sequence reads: CASSLALGSPLHF. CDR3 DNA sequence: TGTGCCAGCAGTTTAGCGCTGGGTTCACCCCTCCACTTT.